The next 7 T cell receptor beta chains were all read from a single sample in a study of T cell changes during pregnancy in multiple sclerosis. Sequencing was performed with immunoSEQ multiplex PCR; in TCRdb, only in-frame clones are kept and a portion is missing. Among some 97,000 clones listed, around 90% were seen once. Source: peripheral blood, taken in the second trimester of pregnancy. Receptors originate from a female donor with multiple sclerosis, enrolled in a pregnancy study.

Here the CDR3 reads CASSLDPDTEAFF. CDR3 DNA: TGCGCCAGCAGCTTGGACCCGGACACTGAAGCTTTCTTT. The chain is built from TRBV5-1 and TRBJ1-1, with D unresolved. Germline CDR1 reads SGHRS; CDR2 reads YFSETQ. V lost 0 bases to trimming and J lost 3 bases, with 6 bases between them. CDR3 length: 13 residues.

This clone was detected once. The chain recombines TRBV6-1 with TRBJ1-2; a weak D match, TRBD1 (5 bases). From germline, CDR1 is MNHNS and CDR2 SASEGT. The CDR3 runs 14 residues. V was shortened by 1 base and J by 5 bases, with 11 bases between the two germline ends. The CDR3 region has the DNA TGTGCCAGCAGTGAAGGGGGCGACAGATATGGCTACACCTTC. The encoded protein is CASSEGGDRYGYTF.

The chain employs TRBV11-2 and TRBJ2-7, with a weak D call TRBD2 (6 bases). V lost 3 bases, J lost 1 base, and 13 bases lay in between. The CDR3 sequence is 15 residues long. CDR1 and CDR2 from the germline V gene are SGHAT and FQNNGV. CDR3 sequence: CASSLIWDLSYEQYF. The CDR3 coding sequence is TGTGCCAGCAGCTTGATATGGGACTTGTCCTACGAGCAGTACTTC.

The chain links TRBV6-5 to TRBJ1-1, with 8 bases lining up with TRBD1. This CDR3 contains 13 residues. The V and J ends lost 5 bases and 3 bases, in that order; junction bases with no gene match: 2. Germline V gene sequence: CDR1 MNHEY, CDR2 SVGAGI. CDR3 sequence reads: CASSRTGYTEAFF. DNA for the CDR3: TGTGCCAGCAGTCGGACAGGGTACACTGAAGCTTTCTTT.

This chain connects TRBV6-5 to TRBJ2-5, with TRBD1 matching 7 bases. From germline, CDR1 is MNHEY and CDR2 SVGAGI. V shed 6 bases and J 4 bases; nucleotides not matched to a gene: 8. The CDR3 is 14 residues long. The CDR3 DNA reads as TGTGCCAGCAGAAGGGGACAGATTGGAGAGACCCAGTACTTC. It encodes CASRRGQIGETQYF.

This rearrangement joins TRBV28 to TRBJ1-1; the D gene is possibly TRBD1 (5 bases). V lost 6 bases, J lost 1 base, and 15 bases lay in between. Per germline, CDR1 MDHEN and CDR2 SYDVKM. This CDR3 comprises 15 residues. CDR3 amino acids: CASSGWGVRNTEAFF. The CDR3 region has the DNA TGTGCCAGCAGCGGTTGGGGGGTAAGGAACACTGAAGCTTTCTTT.

V gene TRBV5-1 combines with J gene TRBJ2-2; 8 bases line up with TRBD2. The ends lost 2 bases at V and 3 bases at J; junction bases unmatched: 12. The CDR3 is made up of 18 amino acids. Germline values: CDR1 SGHRS, CDR2 YFSETQ. In nucleotides, the CDR3 is TGCGCCAGCAGCTTACAGGGTCTGGCGGGGGGCTACACCGGGGAGCTGTTTTTT. Protein sequence: CASSLQGLAGGYTGELFF. Combining the CDR3 with reference TRBV5-1 and TRBJ2-2 gives the whole variable domain KAGVTQTPRYLIKTRGQQVTLSCSPISGHRSVSWYQQTPGQGLQFLFEYFSETQRNKGNFPGRFSGRQFSNSRSEMNVSTLELGDSALYLCASSLQGLAGGYTGELFFGEGSRLTVL.